This T cell receptor (beta chain) was found in a study of blood T cell repertoires in COVID-19. Study in general: The United States, Italy and Spain provided the acute and convalescent COVID-19 samples. PBMCs, B-cell-depleted T cells, or T cells provided the cDNA or gDNA that made up the material.

Authors' processing steps: Estimates of nucleated cell counts were drawn from the amplification of reference gene primers. Profiling relied on immunoSEQ multiplex PCR, and the TCRdb table lists in-frame clones only, not all of them. V and J calls and clone size are those listed in that table; D and trimming were worked out from the DNA. The table has around 140,000 clones, roughly 89% seen once; the top ten hold around 1.6%. With V trimmed by 2 bases and J by 6 bases, 0 bases remained unmatched. The CDR3 spans 13 residues. CDR1 and CDR2 from the germline V gene are MGHRA and YSYEKL. The specimen sequenced was peripheral blood. The rearrangement links TRBV4-1 to TRBJ2-4; 8 nucleotides line up with TRBD1. The receptor comes from a human donor in a cohort sampled during active COVID-19. The CDR3 here is CASSQTGGNIQYF. The CDR3 DNA is TGCGCCAGCAGCCAAACAGGGGGAAACATTCAGTACTTC.